A selection of T cell receptor beta chains follows, all from one sample in a study of T cells expressing NK-cell markers. Each CDR3 protein gets one entry in TCRdb, which reprocessed the 5' RACE reads and gives no DNA. The sample has about 380,000 distinct CDR3 sequences. Sequenced sample: blood T cells: a sorted CD56 or NKG2C T cell subset, CD4+ or CD8+ T cells, or bulk PBMC T cells (not recorded which). The origin of the receptors is a man between 18 and 69 years old in good health. The CDR3 runs from the conserved cysteine through the conserved F or W.

j_call v_call cdr3_aa
TRBJ2-1 TRBV6-1 CASSEARLAARNEQFF
TRBJ2-7 TRBV7-9 CASSLTTSGGAHEQYF
TRBJ1-5 TRBV7-9 CASSLPGPEEQPQHF
TRBJ2-3 TRBV6-5 CASSYYGGPSTDTQYF
TRBJ1-2 TRBV12-3/TRBV12-4 CASTQGAGYGYTF
TRBJ2-7 TRBV14 CASSQAVQGIQYF
TRBJ1-3 TRBV14 CASSRAAFSGNTIYF
TRBJ2-7 TRBV28 CASSPSPTKQYF
TRBJ2-3 TRBV14 CASSQGFQAGGPADTQYF
TRBJ2-2 TRBV7-9 CASHAPGTGRTGELFF
TRBJ2-4 TRBV20-1 CSASYGQGENIQYF
TRBJ2-7 TRBV6-1 CASSEATWGVRTYEQYF
TRBJ1-3 TRBV30 CAWSRKGGNTIYF
TRBJ2-2 TRBV18 CASSLTSGGRKTGELFF
TRBJ1-2 TRBV5-6 CASSLLAPGQGYGYTF
TRBJ2-3 TRBV29-1 CSVGTLGSDTQYF
TRBJ2-7 TRBV11-2 CASSLDHRGISYEQYF
TRBJ1-1 TRBV6-1 CASSTPRQGSTEAFF
TRBJ2-3 TRBV6-5 CASSYRDGADTQYF
TRBJ2-1 TRBV19 CASSFRKPGTGRNEQFF
TRBJ2-7 TRBV12-3/TRBV12-4 CASSLGGYGEQYF
TRBJ2-7 TRBV5-5 CASSAYPRDEQYF
TRBJ1-1 TRBV19 CASSISGGVNTEAFF
TRBJ1-6 TRBV14 CASSLSGGSPLHF
TRBJ1-1 TRBV5-1 CASKVSGVNTEAFF
TRBJ2-7 TRBV12-3/TRBV12-4 CASRPSAGSYEQYF
TRBJ2-1 TRBV6-4 CASSDSNRANNEQFF
TRBJ2-3 TRBV12-3/TRBV12-4 CASSWFRGGGTDTQYF
TRBJ2-1 TRBV10-3 CAISESMGQGTYNEQFF
TRBJ1-5 TRBV15 CATSRARGANQPQHF
TRBJ2-7 TRBV5-1 CASSLGGVSYEQYF
TRBJ2-5 TRBV7-8 CASSLLGPDQETQYF
TRBJ1-1 TRBV6-5 CASSFSVWGNTEAFF
TRBJ1-3 TRBV12-3/TRBV12-4 CASREDRFSGNTIYF
TRBJ1-1 TRBV7-2 CASSSTSMNTEAFF
TRBJ1-2 TRBV2 CASTLTGLLNYGYTF